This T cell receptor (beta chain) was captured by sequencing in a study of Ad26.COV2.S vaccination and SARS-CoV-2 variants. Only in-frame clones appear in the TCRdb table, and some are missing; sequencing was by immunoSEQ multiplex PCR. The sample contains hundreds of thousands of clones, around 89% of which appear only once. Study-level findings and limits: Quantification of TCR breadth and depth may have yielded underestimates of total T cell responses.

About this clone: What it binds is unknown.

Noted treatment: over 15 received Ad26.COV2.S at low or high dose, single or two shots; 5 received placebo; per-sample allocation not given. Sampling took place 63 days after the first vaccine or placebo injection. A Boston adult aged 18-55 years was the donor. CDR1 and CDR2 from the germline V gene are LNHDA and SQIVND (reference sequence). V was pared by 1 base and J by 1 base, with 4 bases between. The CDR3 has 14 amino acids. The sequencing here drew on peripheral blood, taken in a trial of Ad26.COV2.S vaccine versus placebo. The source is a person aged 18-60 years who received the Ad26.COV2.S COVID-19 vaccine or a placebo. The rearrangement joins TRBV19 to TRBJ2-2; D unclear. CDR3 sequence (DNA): TGTGCCAGTAGTATAGCTCAGAACACCGGGGAGCTGTTTTTT. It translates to CASSIAQNTGELFF.